This is a list of T cell receptor beta chains from one sample in a study of T cell responses to AZD1222 COVID-19 vaccine. Profiled with immunoSEQ multiplex PCR; TCRdb holds only in-frame clones, not every one. This sample has around 97,000 clones, with about 92% found just once. Sequenced here: peripheral blood, sampled on day 0 of AZD1222 vaccination. Source of these receptors: an adult in good health. The conserved cysteine and the conserved F or W are not part of the CDR3 here.

J gene	V gene	CDR3 protein
TRBJ2-6	TRBV29-1	SVEARDRNSGANVLT
TRBJ2-5	TRBV2	ASSPQGPGETQY
TRBJ2-2	TRBV30	AWKHYDTGELF
TRBJ2-7	TRBV2	ASRPQGEQY
TRBJ1-5	TRBV18	ASSDDRAYSNQPQH
TRBJ2-7	TRBV5-5	ASSLGGPSPYEQY
TRBJ1-3	TRBV27	ASSSLGGNTIY
TRBJ1-6	TRBV5-1	ASSFNRDKGIGPLH
TRBJ1-1	TRBV7-9	ASSAVGRPLSEAF
TRBJ1-4	TRBV30	AWREKTGGREKLF
TRBJ2-1	TRBV27	ASSASAGGLSEQF
TRBJ2-7	TRBV5-4	ASSSGGQRDEQY
TRBJ1-5	TRBV7-8	ASSLAQGADSNQPQH
TRBJ1-6	TRBV4-1	ASSQENRVNSPLH
TRBJ1-1	TRBV6-5	ASSYLPGQGAEVAF
TRBJ2-1	TRBV12-5	ASGLASGGYNEQF
TRBJ1-1	TRBV19	ATDRGRGTEAF
TRBJ2-7	TRBV10-1	ASGEEPTYEQY
TRBJ2-1	TRBV29-1	SVERSNSYNEQF
TRBJ2-5	TRBV9	ASSPKLAGGQETQY
TRBJ1-2	TRBV13	ASSFNGGSGYT
TRBJ2-7	TRBV5-6	ASSLATYEQY
TRBJ1-6	TRBV18	ASSPPSSYNSPLH
TRBJ2-1	TRBV15	ATSGLAVGYNEQF
TRBJ2-3	TRBV7-9	ASSSGVSGNTDTQY
TRBJ2-7	TRBV7-2	ASSLFQGAGEQY